The sequence of this T cell receptor beta chain was determined in a study of response to subunit inactivated influenza vaccine. General study results and limits: Authors suggested each seasonal influenza vaccination recruits few new T cells.

TCRdb re-analysed the RT-PCR reads in MiXCR, keeping a single row per CDR3 protein. The table has about 780,000 distinct CDR3 sequences, about 18% seen once; the top ten hold roughly 10%. This clonotype was counted ten times or more. Its antigen remains unidentified. The length of the CDR3 is 14 residues. V was shortened by 1 base and J by 3 bases, with 7 bases between the two germline ends. The chain carries TRBV12-3 or TRBV12-4 and TRBJ1-5; D unclear. The sample consisted of PBMCs from blood, taken roughly 5 days after vaccination. The receptor was derived from a man aged 45-65 years who received an inactivated influenza vaccine. The CDR3 bases are TGTGCCAGCAGTTTAGAGGGATACAATCAGCCCCAGCATTTT. Translated, it gives CASSLEGYNQPQHF.